The clone carrying this T cell receptor (beta chain) was detected once. Germline V gene sequence: CDR1 ENHRY, CDR2 SYGVKD. There are 16 residues in the CDR3. The V and J ends lost 0 bases and 2 bases, in that order; junction bases with no gene match: 2. The data are from a study of shared clonotypes between healthy human individuals. The authors sequenced unsorted PBMC DNA on ten immunoSEQ deep assay plates. Using immunoSEQ multiplex PCR, the repertoire was profiled, and TCRdb retains in-frame clones only, with some absent. The table lists roughly 480,000 clones, 79% of them singletons, with roughly 12% in the top ten.

The chain uses TRBV10-3 and TRBJ2-2, with TRBD2 identical over 8 bases. The specimen sequenced was PBMCs. The clonotype comes from a woman in her thirties or forties in good health. Some clones in this sample may be carry-over from other donors' samples. The CDR3 loop is CAISESTSGNTGELFF. The CDR3 coding sequence is TGTGCCATCAGTGAGTCTACTAGCGGTAACACCGGGGAGCTGTTTTTT.